This T cell receptor (beta chain) was identified during a study of T cells in Graves' hyperthyroidism and ophthalmopathy. Study-wide results and caveats: Also found in blood were most expanded thyroid clonotypes above 0.001.

The CDR3 runs to 13 residues. Germline lookup yields CDR1 SNHLY and CDR2 FYNNEI. V gave up 6 bases and J gave up 4 bases; unmatched junction bases: 4. As for this clonotype: Its target is not known.

Stable disease denoted Graves' hyperthyroidism without ophthalmopathy progression within 18 months. TCR beta CDR3 regions were amplified from RNA. HTBI primers were employed in a first-round RT-PCR of the TCR CDR3. TCRdb reprocessed the multiplex PCR reads via MiXCR and lists one record per CDR3 protein. The sample includes some 600,000 distinct CDR3 sequences, 46% of them seen just once. The sequence derives from a young woman with Graves' hyperthyroidism. The rearrangement links TRBV2 to TRBJ1-1; 8 bases match TRBD1. Sequencing used peripheral blood or thyroid tissue (not recorded which). The CDR3 region has the DNA TGTGCCAGCAGACCGACAGGGGCCACTGAAGCTTTCTTT. It yields the protein CASRPTGATEAFF.